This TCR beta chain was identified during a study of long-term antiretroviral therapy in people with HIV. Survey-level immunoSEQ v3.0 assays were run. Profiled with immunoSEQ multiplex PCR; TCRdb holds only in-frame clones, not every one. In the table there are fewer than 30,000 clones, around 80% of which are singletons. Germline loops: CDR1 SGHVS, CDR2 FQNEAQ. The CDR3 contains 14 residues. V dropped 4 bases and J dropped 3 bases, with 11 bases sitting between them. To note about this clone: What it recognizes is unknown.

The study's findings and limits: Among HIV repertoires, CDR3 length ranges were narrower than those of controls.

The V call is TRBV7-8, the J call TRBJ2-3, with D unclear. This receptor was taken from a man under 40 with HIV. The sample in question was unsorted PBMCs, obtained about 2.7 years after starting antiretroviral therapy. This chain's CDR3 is CASSSYAGTDTQYF. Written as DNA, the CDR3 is TGTGCCAGCAGCTCATATGCCGGAACAGATACGCAGTATTTT.